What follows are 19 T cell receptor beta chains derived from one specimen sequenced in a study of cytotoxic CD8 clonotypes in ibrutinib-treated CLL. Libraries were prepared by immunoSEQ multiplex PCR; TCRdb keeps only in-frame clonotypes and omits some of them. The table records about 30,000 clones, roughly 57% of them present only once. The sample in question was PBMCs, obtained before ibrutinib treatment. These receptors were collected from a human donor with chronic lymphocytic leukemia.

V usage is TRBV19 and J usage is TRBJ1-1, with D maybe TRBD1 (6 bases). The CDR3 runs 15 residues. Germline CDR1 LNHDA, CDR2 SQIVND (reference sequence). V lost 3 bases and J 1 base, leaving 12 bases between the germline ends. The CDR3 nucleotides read TGTGCCAGTAGTATCTCAGGGACACCGAACACTGAAGCTTTCTTT. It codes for CASSISGTPNTEAFF.

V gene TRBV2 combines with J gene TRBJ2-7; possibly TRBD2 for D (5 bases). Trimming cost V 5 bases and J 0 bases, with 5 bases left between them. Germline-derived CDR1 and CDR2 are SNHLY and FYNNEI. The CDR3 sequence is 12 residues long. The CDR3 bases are TGTGCCAGCAGTCGGGGCTCCTACGAGCAGTACTTC. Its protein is CASSRGSYEQYF.

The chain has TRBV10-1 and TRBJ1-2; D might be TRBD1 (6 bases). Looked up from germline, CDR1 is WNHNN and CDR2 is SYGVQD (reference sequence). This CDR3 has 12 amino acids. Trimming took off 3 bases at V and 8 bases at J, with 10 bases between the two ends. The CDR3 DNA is TGCGCCAGCAGTGACCTTACAGGGGGCTACACCTTC. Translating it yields CASSDLTGGYTF.

The CDR3 region has the DNA TGTGCCAGCAGTGAAACTGTTATCGGCCTGGCCGCTTTCTTT. This encodes CASSETVIGLAAFF. The chain links TRBV6-1 to TRBJ1-1; no definite D call. The CDR3 runs 14 residues. The V gene's germline CDR1 is MNHNS and CDR2 SASEGT. The V gene lost 2 bases and the J gene lost 11 bases, with 18 bases spanning the gap.

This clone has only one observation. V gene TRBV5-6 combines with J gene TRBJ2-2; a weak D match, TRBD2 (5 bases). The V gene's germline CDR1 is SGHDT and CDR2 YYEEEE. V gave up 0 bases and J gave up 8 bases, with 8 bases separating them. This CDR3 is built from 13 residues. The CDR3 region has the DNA TGTGCCAGCAGCTTGGAATGGGAGGGGGAGCTGTTTTTT. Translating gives CASSLEWEGELFF. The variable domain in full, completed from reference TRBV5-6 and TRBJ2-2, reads DAGVTQSPTHLIKTRGQQVTLRCSPKSGHDTVSWYQQALGQGPQFIFQYYEEEERQRGNFPDRFSGHQFPNYSSELNVNALLLGDSALYLCASSLEWEGELFFGEGSRLTVL.

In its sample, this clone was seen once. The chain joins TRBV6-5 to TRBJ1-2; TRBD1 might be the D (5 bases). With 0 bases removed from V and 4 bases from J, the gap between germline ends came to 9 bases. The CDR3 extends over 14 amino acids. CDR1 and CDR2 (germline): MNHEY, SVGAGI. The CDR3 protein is CASSYSVGGYGYTF. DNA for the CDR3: TGTGCCAGCAGTTACTCGGTGGGGGGCTATGGCTACACCTTC.

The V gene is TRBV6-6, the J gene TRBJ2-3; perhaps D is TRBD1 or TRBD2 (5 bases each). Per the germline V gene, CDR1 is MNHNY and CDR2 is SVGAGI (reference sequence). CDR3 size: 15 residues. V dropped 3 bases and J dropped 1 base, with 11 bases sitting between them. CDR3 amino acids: CASSYRGAGTDTQYF. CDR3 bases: TGTGCCAGCAGTTATCGAGGGGCGGGCACAGATACGCAGTATTTT.

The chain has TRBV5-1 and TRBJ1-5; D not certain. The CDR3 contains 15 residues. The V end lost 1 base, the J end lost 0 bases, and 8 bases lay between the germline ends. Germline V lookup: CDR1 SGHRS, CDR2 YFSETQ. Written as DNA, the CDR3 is TGCGCCAGCAGCTTGCTAGGAAATAGCAATCAGCCCCAGCATTTT. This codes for CASSLLGNSNQPQHF.

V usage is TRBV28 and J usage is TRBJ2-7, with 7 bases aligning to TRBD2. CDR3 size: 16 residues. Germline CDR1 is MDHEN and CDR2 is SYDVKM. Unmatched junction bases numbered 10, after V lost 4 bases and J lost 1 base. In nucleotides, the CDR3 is TGTGCCAGCAGTTGGGACTATCGGACCCGATCCTACGAGCAGTACTTC. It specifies CASSWDYRTRSYEQYF.

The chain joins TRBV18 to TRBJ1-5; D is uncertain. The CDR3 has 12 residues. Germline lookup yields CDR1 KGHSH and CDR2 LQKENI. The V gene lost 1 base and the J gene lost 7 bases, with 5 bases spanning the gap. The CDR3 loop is CASSPLGQPQHF. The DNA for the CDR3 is TGTGCCAGCTCACCACTGGGGCAGCCCCAGCATTTT. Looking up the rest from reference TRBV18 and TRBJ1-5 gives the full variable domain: NAGVMQNPRHLVRRRGQEARLRCSPMKGHSHVYWYRQLPEEGLKFMVYLQKENIIDESGMPKERFSAEFPKEGPSILRIQQVVRGDSAAYFCASSPLGQPQHFGDGTRLSIL.

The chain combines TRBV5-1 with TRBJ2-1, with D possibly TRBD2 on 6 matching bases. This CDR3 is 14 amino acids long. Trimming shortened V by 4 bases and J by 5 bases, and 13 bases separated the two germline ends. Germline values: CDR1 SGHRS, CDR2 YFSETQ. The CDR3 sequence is CASSGGELNNEQFF. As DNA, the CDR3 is TGCGCCAGCAGCGGCGGGGAACTTAACAATGAGCAGTTCTTC.

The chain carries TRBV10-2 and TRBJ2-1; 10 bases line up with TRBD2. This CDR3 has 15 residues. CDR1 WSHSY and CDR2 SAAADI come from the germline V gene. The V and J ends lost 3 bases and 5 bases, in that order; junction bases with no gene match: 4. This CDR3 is CASSEPSGGDNEQFF. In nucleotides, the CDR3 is TGCGCCAGCAGTGAACCTAGCGGGGGAGACAATGAGCAGTTCTTC.

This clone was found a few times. CDR3 in DNA: TGTGCCAGCTCACCCTTAGCGGGAGACCTTTACAATGAGCAGTTCTTC. Translation: CASSPLAGDLYNEQFF. J is TRBJ2-1 and V is TRBV18, with TRBD2 identical over 9 bases. The CDR3 runs to 16 residues. The germline gives CDR1 KGHSH, CDR2 LQKENI. V was pared by 3 bases and J by 4 bases, with 7 bases of the junction left unmatched. Full variable domain (missing parts from reference TRBV18 and TRBJ2-1): NAGVMQNPRHLVRRRGQEARLRCSPMKGHSHVYWYRQLPEEGLKFMVYLQKENIIDESGMPKERFSAEFPKEGPSILRIQQVVRGDSAAYFCASSPLAGDLYNEQFFGPGTRLTVL.

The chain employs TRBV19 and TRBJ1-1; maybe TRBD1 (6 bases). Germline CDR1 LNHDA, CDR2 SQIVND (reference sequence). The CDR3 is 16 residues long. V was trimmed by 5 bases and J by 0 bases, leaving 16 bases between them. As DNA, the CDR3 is TGTGCCAGTAGTGCCCAGACAGGACTAATGAACACTGAAGCTTTCTTT. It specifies CASSAQTGLMNTEAFF. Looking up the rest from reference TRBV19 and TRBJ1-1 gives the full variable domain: DGGITQSPKYLFRKEGQNVTLSCEQNLNHDAMYWYRQDPGQGLRLIYYSQIVNDFQKGDIAEGYSVSREKKESFPLTVTSAQKNPTAFYLCASSAQTGLMNTEAFFGQGTRLTVV.

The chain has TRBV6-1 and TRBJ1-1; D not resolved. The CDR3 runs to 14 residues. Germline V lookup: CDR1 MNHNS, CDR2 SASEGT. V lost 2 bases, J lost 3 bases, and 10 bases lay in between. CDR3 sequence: CASSEYNHDTEAFF. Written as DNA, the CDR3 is TGTGCCAGCAGTGAATATAATCATGACACTGAAGCTTTCTTT.

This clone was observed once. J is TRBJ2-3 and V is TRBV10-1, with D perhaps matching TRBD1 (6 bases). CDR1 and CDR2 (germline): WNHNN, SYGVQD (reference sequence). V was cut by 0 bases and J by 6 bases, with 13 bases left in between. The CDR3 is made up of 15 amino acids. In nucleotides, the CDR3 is TGCGCCAGCAGTGAGTCGATGGGGGCAAGCGATACGCAGTATTTT. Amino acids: CASSESMGASDTQYF.

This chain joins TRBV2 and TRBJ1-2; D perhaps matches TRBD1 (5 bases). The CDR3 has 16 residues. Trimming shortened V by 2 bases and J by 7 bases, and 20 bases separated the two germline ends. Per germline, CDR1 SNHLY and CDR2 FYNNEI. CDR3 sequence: CASSELAGQGGLGYTF. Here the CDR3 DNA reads TGTGCCAGCAGTGAATTGGCAGGGCAGGGTGGGCTTGGCTACACCTTC.

The CDR3 region is CASSISRVHEQYF. As DNA, the CDR3 is TGTGCCAGTAGTATAAGCCGGGTCCACGAGCAGTACTTC. V is TRBV19 and J is TRBJ2-7; D is ambiguous. In germline, CDR1 is LNHDA, CDR2 SQIVND (reference sequence). The V end was cut by 2 bases, the J end by 5 bases, with 10 bases between. This CDR3 spans 13 amino acids.

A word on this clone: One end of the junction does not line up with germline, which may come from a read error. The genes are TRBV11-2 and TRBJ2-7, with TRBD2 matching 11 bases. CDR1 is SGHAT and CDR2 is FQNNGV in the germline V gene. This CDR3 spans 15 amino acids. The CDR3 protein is CASSLAGGSSYEQYF. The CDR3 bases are TGTGCCAGCAGTTTAGCGGGAGGGAGCTCCTACGAGCAGTACTTC.